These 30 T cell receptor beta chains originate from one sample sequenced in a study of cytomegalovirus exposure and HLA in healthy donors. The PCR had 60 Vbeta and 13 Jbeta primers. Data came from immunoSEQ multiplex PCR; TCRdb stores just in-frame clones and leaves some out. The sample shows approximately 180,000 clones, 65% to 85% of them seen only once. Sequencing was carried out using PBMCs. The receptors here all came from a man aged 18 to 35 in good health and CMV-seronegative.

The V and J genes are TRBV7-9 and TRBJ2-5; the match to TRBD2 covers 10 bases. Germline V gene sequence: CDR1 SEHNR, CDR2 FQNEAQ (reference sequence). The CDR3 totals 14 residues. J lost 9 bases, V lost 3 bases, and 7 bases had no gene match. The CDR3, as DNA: TGTGCCAGCAGCTTGACTAGCGGGCGTGGGGCCCAGTACTTC. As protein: CASSLTSGRGAQYF.

The chain's CDR3 is CASMNSGGSYNEQFF. DNA for the CDR3: TGTGCCAGCATGAATAGCGGGGGCTCCTACAATGAGCAGTTCTTC. The chain has TRBV6-4 and TRBJ2-1; the match to TRBD2 covers 9 bases. Germline loops: CDR1 MRHNA, CDR2 SNTAGT. V lost 7 bases, J lost 0 bases, and 4 bases stayed unmatched. CDR3 length: 15 amino acids.

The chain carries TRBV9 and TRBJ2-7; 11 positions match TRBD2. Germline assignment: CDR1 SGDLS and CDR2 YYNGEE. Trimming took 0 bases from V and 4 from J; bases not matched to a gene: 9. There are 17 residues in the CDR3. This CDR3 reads CASSVGPLAGGIYEQYF. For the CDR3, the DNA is TGTGCCAGCAGCGTAGGGCCCCTAGCGGGAGGAATTTACGAGCAGTACTTC.

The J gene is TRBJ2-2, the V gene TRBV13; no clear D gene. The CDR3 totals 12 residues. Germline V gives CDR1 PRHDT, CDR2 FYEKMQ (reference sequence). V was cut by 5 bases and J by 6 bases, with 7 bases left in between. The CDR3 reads CASSVISGELFF. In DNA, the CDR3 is TGTGCCAGCAGCGTTATCTCCGGGGAGCTGTTTTTT.

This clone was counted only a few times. The CDR3 DNA sequence: TGTGCCAGCACTACTCGGGGACTGGGCTCCTACGAGCAGTACTTC. Its protein product is CASTTRGLGSYEQYF. The chain links TRBV6-5 to TRBJ2-7, with a weak D call TRBD2 (6 bases). CDR3 length equals 15 residues. Germline V gives CDR1 MNHEY, CDR2 SVGAGI. Trimming left V 7 bases short and J 0 bases short, with 16 bases between.

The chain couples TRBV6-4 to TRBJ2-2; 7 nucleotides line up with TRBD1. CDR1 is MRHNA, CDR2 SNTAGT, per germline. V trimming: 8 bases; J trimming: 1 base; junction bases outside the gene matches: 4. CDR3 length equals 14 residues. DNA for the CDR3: TGTGCCAGCCGGACAGGAGGGAACACCGGGGAGCTGTTTTTT. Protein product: CASRTGGNTGELFF.

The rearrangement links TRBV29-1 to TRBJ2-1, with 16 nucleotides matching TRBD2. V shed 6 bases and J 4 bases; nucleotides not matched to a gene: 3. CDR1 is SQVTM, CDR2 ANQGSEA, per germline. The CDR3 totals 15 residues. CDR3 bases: TGCAGCGTCGGGACTAGCGGGAGGGGATACAATGAGCAGTTCTTC. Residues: CSVGTSGRGYNEQFF.

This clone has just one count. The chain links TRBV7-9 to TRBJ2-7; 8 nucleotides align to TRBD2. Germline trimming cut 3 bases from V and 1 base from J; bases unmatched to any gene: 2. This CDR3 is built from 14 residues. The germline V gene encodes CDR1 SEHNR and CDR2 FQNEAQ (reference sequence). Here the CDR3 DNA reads TGTGCCAGCAGCTTCGGGGGGGAGTCCTACGAGCAGTACTTC. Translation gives CASSFGGESYEQYF.

Here the CDR3 DNA reads TGTGCCAGCAGTTTATCGGGACAAACTGGAAACACCATATATTTT. Residues: CASSLSGQTGNTIYF. The chain carries TRBV28 and TRBJ1-3, with D perhaps TRBD1 (6 bases). Trimming removed 1 base from V and 2 bases from J, with 9 bases in between. Germline V gene lookup returns CDR1 MDHEN and CDR2 SYDVKM. The CDR3 has 15 residues.

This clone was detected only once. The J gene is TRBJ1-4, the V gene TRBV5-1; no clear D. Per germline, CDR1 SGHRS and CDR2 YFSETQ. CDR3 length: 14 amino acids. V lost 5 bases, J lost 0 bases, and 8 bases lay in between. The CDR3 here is CASSGGTTNEKLFF. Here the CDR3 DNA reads TGCGCCAGCAGTGGCGGGACAACTAATGAAAAACTGTTTTTT.

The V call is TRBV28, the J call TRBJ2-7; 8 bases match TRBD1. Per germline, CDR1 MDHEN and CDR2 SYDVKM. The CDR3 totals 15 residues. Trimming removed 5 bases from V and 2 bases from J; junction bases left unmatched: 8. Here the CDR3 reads CASSRQGILAYEQYF. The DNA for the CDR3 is TGTGCCAGCAGTCGACAGGGGATATTGGCCTACGAGCAGTACTTC. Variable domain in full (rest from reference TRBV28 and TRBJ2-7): DVKVTQSSRYLVKRTGEKVFLECVQDMDHENMFWYRQDPGLGLRLIYFSYDVKMKEKGDIPEGYSVSREKKERFSLILESASTNQTSMYLCASSRQGILAYEQYFGPGTRLTVT.

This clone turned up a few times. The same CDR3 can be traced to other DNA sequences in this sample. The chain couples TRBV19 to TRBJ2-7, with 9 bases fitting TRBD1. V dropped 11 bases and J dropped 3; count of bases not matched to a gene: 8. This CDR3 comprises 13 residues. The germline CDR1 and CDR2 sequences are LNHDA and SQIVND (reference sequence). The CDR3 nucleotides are TGTGCCTCCTCCCGGGACAGGGACTACGAGCAGTACTTC. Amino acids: CASSRDRDYEQYF.

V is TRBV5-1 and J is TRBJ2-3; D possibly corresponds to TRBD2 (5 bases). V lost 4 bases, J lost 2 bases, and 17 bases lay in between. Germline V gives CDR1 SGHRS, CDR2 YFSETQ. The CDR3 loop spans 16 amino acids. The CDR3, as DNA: TGCGCCAGCAGCCCCTACGACTATCTATCCACAGATACGCAGTATTTT. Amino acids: CASSPYDYLSTDTQYF.

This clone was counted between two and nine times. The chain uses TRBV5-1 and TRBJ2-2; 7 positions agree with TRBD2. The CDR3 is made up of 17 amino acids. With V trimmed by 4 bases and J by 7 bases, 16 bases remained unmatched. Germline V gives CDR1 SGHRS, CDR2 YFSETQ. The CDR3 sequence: CASSPTVVGGPDGELFF. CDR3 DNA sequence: TGCGCCAGCAGCCCGACGGTGGTGGGAGGGCCGGACGGGGAGCTGTTTTTT.

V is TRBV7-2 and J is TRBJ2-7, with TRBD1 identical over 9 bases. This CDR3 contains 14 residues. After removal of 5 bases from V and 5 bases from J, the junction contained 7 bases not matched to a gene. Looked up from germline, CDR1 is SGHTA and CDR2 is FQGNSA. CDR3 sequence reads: CASSPAGQGHEQYF. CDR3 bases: TGTGCCAGCAGCCCAGCGGGACAGGGCCACGAGCAGTACTTC.

The CDR3 bases are TGCGCCAGCAGCTTTGGCGGGGGATACAATGAGCAGTTCTTC. The encoded protein is CASSFGGGYNEQFF. The chain has TRBV5-1 and TRBJ2-1; TRBD2 matches 7 bases. In germline, CDR1 is SGHRS, CDR2 YFSETQ. Trimming took 2 bases from V and 4 from J; bases not matched to a gene: 3. The CDR3 totals 14 residues.

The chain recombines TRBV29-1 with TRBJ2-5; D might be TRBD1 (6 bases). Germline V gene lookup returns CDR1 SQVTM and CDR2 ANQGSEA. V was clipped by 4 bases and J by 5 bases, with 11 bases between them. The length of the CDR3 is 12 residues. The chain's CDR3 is CSVGTGTETQYF. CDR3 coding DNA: TGCAGCGTTGGCACAGGGACGGAGACCCAGTACTTC.

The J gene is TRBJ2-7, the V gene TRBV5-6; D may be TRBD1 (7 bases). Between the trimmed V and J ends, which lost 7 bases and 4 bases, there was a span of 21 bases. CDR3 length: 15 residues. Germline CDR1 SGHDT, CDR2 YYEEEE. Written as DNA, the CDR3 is TGTGCCAGCGGGGCCTCAGGGGGGCTAGGGTACGAGCAGTACTTC. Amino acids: CASGASGGLGYEQYF.

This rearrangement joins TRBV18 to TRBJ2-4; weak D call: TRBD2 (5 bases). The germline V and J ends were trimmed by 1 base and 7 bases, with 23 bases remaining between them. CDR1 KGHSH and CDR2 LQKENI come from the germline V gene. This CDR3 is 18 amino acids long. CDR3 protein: CASSPRGKPPVQRNIQYF. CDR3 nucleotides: TGTGCCAGCTCACCACGAGGGAAGCCGCCCGTCCAACGCAACATTCAGTACTTC.

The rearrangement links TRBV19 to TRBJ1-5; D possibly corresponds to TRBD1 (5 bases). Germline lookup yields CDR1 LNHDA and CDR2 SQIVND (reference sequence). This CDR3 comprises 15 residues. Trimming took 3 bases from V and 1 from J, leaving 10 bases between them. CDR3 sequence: CASSISGGSNQPQHF. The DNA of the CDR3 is TGTGCCAGTAGTATTTCCGGGGGGAGCAATCAGCCCCAGCATTTT.

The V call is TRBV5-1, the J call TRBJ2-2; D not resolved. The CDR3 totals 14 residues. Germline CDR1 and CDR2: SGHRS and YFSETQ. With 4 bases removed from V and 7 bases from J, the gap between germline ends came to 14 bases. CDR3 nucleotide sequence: TGCGCCAGCAGCGGAACCTTAGGCGGCGGGGAGCTGTTTTTT. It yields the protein CASSGTLGGGELFF. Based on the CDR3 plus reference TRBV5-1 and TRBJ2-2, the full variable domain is KAGVTQTPRYLIKTRGQQVTLSCSPISGHRSVSWYQQTPGQGLQFLFEYFSETQRNKGNFPGRFSGRQFSNSRSEMNVSTLELGDSALYLCASSGTLGGGELFFGEGSRLTVL.

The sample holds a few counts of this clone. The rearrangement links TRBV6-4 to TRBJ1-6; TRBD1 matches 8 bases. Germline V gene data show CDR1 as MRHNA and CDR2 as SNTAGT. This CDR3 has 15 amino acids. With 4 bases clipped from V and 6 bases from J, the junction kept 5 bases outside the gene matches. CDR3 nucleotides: TGTGCCAGCAGTGGAACGGGACAGGCTAATTCACCCCTCCACTTT. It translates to CASSGTGQANSPLHF.

CDR3 DNA sequence: TGTGCCAGCAGCCCTTCGACAGGGGCCGGCGGGCAGTACTTC. It encodes CASSPSTGAGGQYF. The rearrangement links TRBV9 to TRBJ2-7; 8 bases are shared with TRBD1. The CDR3 runs 14 residues. J was trimmed by 9 bases and V by 4 bases; bases with no gene match: 12. Germline CDR1 SGDLS, CDR2 YYNGEE.

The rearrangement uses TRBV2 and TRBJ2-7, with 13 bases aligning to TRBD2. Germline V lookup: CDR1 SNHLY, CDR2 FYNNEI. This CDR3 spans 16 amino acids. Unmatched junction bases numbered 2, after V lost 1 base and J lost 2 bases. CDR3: CASSEGTSGGPYEQYF. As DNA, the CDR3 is TGTGCCAGCAGTGAAGGGACTAGCGGGGGACCCTACGAGCAGTACTTC.

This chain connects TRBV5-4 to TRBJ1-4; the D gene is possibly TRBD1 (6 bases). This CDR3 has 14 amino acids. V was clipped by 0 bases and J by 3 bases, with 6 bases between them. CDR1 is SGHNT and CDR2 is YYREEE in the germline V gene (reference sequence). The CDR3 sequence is CASSLGQANEKLFF. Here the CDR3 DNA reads TGTGCCAGCAGCTTGGGACAGGCTAATGAAAAACTGTTTTTT.

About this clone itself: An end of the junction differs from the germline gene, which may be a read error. The CDR3 here is CASSKEVQWSSYEQYF. The CDR3 DNA reads TGCGCCAGCAGCAAAGAGGTCCAGTGGAGCTCCTACGAGCAGTACTTC. This chain links TRBV4-3 with TRBJ2-7, with no clear D. The CDR3 is 16 residues long. Germline V gene data show CDR1 as LGHNA and CDR2 as YSLEER.

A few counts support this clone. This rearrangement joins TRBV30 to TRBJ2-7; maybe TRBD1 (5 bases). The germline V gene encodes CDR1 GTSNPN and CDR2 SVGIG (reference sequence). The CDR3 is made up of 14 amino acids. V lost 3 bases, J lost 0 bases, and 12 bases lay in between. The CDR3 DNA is TGTGCCTGGAGCCACAAGGGGAACTCCTACGAGCAGTACTTC. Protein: CAWSHKGNSYEQYF.

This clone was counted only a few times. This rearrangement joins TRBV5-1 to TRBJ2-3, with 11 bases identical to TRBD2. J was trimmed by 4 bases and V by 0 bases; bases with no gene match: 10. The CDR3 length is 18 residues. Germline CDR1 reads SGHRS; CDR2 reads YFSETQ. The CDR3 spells CASSLVGTSGQSADTQYF. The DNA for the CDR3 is TGCGCCAGCAGCTTGGTGGGGACTAGCGGTCAGAGTGCAGATACGCAGTATTTT.

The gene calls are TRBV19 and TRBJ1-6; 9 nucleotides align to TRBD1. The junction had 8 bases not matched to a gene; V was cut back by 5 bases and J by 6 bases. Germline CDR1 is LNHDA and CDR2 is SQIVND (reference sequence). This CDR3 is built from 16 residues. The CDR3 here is CASSLDRGASNSPLHF. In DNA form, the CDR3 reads TGTGCCAGTAGTTTGGACAGGGGTGCTTCTAATTCACCCCTCCACTTT.

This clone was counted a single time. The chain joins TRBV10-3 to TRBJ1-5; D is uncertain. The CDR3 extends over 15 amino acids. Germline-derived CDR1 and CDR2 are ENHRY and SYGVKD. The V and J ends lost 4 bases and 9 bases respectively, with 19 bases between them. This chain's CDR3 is CAISGNGPPAGPQHF. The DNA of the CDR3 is TGTGCCATCAGTGGAAACGGGCCGCCGGCGGGGCCCCAGCATTTT.